A single sample is the source of the 3 T cell receptor beta chains below, sequenced in a study of OX40 agonist ivuxolimab in advanced cancers. Sequencing used immunoSEQ multiplex PCR; TCRdb keeps in-frame clones, though not all of them. The sample includes about 90,000 clones, less than 95% of them seen just once. This sample comprised CD4+ or CD8+ T cells sorted from blood, obtained in a trial of the OX40 agonist ivuxolimab. The receptors derive from an adult with an advanced solid tumor such as melanoma, head and neck, liver or kidney cancer.

The CDR3 DNA sequence: TGTGCCAGCAGACTTCAGGGGGCTGGCAATCAGCCCCAGCATTTT. It is translated as CASRLQGAGNQPQHF. The chain couples TRBV5-8 to TRBJ1-5, with 8 nucleotides matching TRBD1. Looked up from germline, CDR1 is SGHTS and CDR2 is YDEGEE. The CDR3 contains 15 residues. V trimming: 5 bases; J trimming: 2 bases; junction bases outside the gene matches: 6.

CDR3 DNA sequence: TGTGCCAGCAGTTTTTGGGGTGCCGGGGAGCTGTTTTTT. Amino acids: CASSFWGAGELFF. The chain recombines TRBV28 with TRBJ2-2; D remains unclear. The V gene's germline CDR1 is MDHEN and CDR2 SYDVKM. The CDR3 length is 13 residues. V was pared by 3 bases and J by 6 bases, with 8 bases between.

The CDR3 loop reads CASAGGLAGNNEQFF. CDR3 DNA sequence: TGTGCCAGCGCTGGTGGCCTAGCGGGAAACAATGAGCAGTTCTTC. This chain links TRBV28 with TRBJ2-1; 9 bases are shared with TRBD2. V dropped 8 bases and J dropped 5; count of bases not matched to a gene: 10. The CDR3 extends over 15 amino acids. Germline lookup yields CDR1 MDHEN and CDR2 SYDVKM.